Following are 24 T cell receptor beta chains from one sample sequenced in a study of patients and donors after allogeneic stem cell transplantation. TCRdb re-analysed the RT-PCR reads in MiXCR, keeping a single row per CDR3 protein. This table has about 400,000 distinct CDR3 sequences, roughly 17% appearing once. The sample comprised blood, either unsorted or a sorted T cell fraction (not recorded which). The receptors here all came from a human donor who was either an allogeneic HSCT recipient or a stem cell or donor lymphocyte infusion donor (not recorded which). It is not recorded whose cells these are; they may come from a transplant donor.

This clonotype occurred a few times. The chain couples TRBV9 to TRBJ2-7; no firm D call. The length of the CDR3 is 15 residues. Trimming removed 0 bases at V and 2 bases at J, with 12 bases between. Per the germline V gene, CDR1 is SGDLS and CDR2 is YYNGEE. In DNA, the CDR3 is TGTGCCAGCAGCGTAGATCCCCGGTGGACCTACGAGCAGTACTTC. Encoded protein: CASSVDPRWTYEQYF.

This chain links TRBV10-3 with TRBJ2-7; possible D gene TRBD1, 7 bases. The CDR3 sequence is 16 residues long. V was pared by 3 bases and J by 3 bases, with 18 bases between. CDR1 is ENHRY, CDR2 SYGVKD, per germline. The CDR3: CAISDQTGSGLYEQYF. The CDR3 DNA follows: TGTGCCATCAGTGATCAGACAGGGAGCGGGCTCTACGAGCAGTACTTC.

The rearrangement joins TRBV30 to TRBJ2-1; TRBD1 aligns across 10 bases. Trimming cost V 8 bases and J 4 bases; bases outside gene matches: 2. Germline CDR1 and CDR2: GTSNPN and SVGIG (reference sequence). This CDR3 region has 12 residues. CDR3 nucleotides: TGTGCCGAGGGACAGGGGTACAATGAGCAGTTCTTC. Protein product: CAEGQGYNEQFF.

This clonotype was seen a handful of times. V and J are TRBV6-2 or TRBV6-3 and TRBJ1-5; possibly TRBD1 for D (6 bases). There are 14 residues in the CDR3. The V end lost 8 bases, the J end lost 4 bases, and 15 bases lay between the germline ends. Per germline, CDR1 MNHEY and CDR2 SVGEGT. The CDR3 reads CASSPGVVNQPQHF. Here the CDR3 DNA reads TGTGCCAGCTCGCCAGGGGTAGTAAATCAGCCCCAGCATTTT.

This clonotype occurred a few times. The chain employs TRBV2 and TRBJ1-1, with a tentative D call TRBD1 (5 bases). The V end lost 7 bases, the J end lost 6 bases, and 21 bases lay between the germline ends. CDR1 SNHLY and CDR2 FYNNEI come from the germline V gene. CDR3 size: 15 residues. Here the CDR3 DNA reads TGTGCCAGCACCCAAAAGTGGGGGATGGTGTCTGAAGCTTTCTTT. Encoded protein: CASTQKWGMVSEAFF.

The V gene is TRBV4-2, the J gene TRBJ2-7, with 7 positions matching TRBD2. Germline loops: CDR1 LGHNA, CDR2 YNFKEQ. V trimming: 3 bases; J trimming: 6 bases; junction bases outside the gene matches: 8. The CDR3 contains 14 residues. Written as DNA, the CDR3 is TGTGCCAGCAGCCAGGCAATGGGGGAGGGCGAGCAGTACTTC. The encoded protein is CASSQAMGEGEQYF.

This clonotype was seen repeatedly, ten times or more. The chain links TRBV28 to TRBJ2-3; D gene ambiguous. The CDR3 length is 10 residues. Germline V gives CDR1 MDHEN, CDR2 SYDVKM. V lost 3 bases and J 6 bases, leaving 1 base between the germline ends. In DNA, the CDR3 is TGTGCCAGCAGTTTCGATACGCAGTATTTT. Translated, it gives CASSFDTQYF.

A few counts support this clonotype. The genes are TRBV3-1 and TRBJ2-3; D gene unclear. The CDR3 spans 13 residues. The V end was cut by 1 base, the J end by 4 bases, with 6 bases between. CDR1 is LGHDT, CDR2 YNNKEL, per germline (reference sequence). CDR3 sequence: CASSQALPDTQYF. CDR3 bases: TGTGCCAGCAGCCAAGCTCTCCCAGATACGCAGTATTTT.

This clonotype was detected only a few times. J is TRBJ2-3 and V is TRBV20-1; 10 bases map to TRBD2. In germline, CDR1 is DFQATT, CDR2 SNEGSKA (reference sequence). The V gene end was trimmed by 2 bases and the J gene end by 5 bases; junction bases not matched to a gene: 10. The CDR3 spans 16 residues. CDR3 in amino acids: CSARPGLALAGDTQYF. The CDR3 coding sequence is TGCAGTGCTAGACCGGGACTAGCGCTGGCGGGAGATACGCAGTATTTT.

J is TRBJ1-2 and V is TRBV7-9; TRBD1 aligns across 11 bases. V was clipped by 5 bases and J by 0 bases; unmatched bases: 8. Per germline, CDR1 SEHNR and CDR2 FQNEAQ (reference sequence). This CDR3 spans 17 amino acids. The CDR3 nucleotides read TGTGCCAGCAGCCTCCTGGGGACAGGGGGACCTAACTATGGCTACACCTTC. This encodes CASSLLGTGGPNYGYTF.

This clonotype turned up a few times. V usage is TRBV12-3 or TRBV12-4 and J usage is TRBJ2-5, with D uncertain. Trimming removed 2 bases at V and 5 bases at J, with 12 bases between. This CDR3 comprises 14 residues. The CDR3 region has the DNA TGTGCCAGCAGTTTATCGGCTAGGTGGGAGACCCAGTACTTC. Its translation: CASSLSARWETQYF.

Many counts were recorded for this clonotype. The chain uses TRBV4-3 and TRBJ1-2; 10 nucleotides line up with TRBD1. Trimming removed 1 base from V and 4 bases from J; junction bases left unmatched: 3. This CDR3 region has 15 residues. Germline-derived CDR1 and CDR2 are LGHNA and YSLEER. The CDR3 DNA is TGCGCCAGCAGCCAAGGTGGACAGGGGGGCTATGGCTACACCTTC. The encoded protein is CASSQGGQGGYGYTF.

This clonotype was found a few times. The chain has TRBV4-1 and TRBJ1-3, with D uncertain. The CDR3 is 14 amino acids. Germline CDR1 MGHRA, CDR2 YSYEKL. V was clipped by 2 bases and J by 4 bases, with 9 bases between them. CDR3 in DNA: TGCGCCAGCAGCCAACGAGGTCTCGGAAACACCATATATTTT. Translation gives CASSQRGLGNTIYF.

This sequence joins TRBV6-5 and TRBJ2-1, with 9 bases fitting TRBD2. Germline V lookup: CDR1 MNHEY, CDR2 SVGAGI. J was trimmed by 2 bases and V by 0 bases; bases with no gene match: 2. This CDR3 is built from 16 residues. This chain's CDR3 is CASSYSVAGAYNEQFF. The CDR3 bases are TGTGCCAGCAGTTACTCGGTAGCGGGAGCCTACAATGAGCAGTTCTTC.

This clonotype has just a few counts. The chain links TRBV10-3 to TRBJ2-3; the match to TRBD2 covers 11 bases. The germline V gene has CDR1 ENHRY and CDR2 SYGVKD. CDR3 length: 14 amino acids. Germline trimming cut 5 bases from V and 4 bases from J; bases unmatched to any gene: 2. The CDR3 DNA is TGTGCCATCAGTAAACTAGCGGGGGCAGATACGCAGTATTTT. Its translation: CAISKLAGADTQYF.

This clonotype has a handful of counts. This chain uses TRBV6-1 with TRBJ1-6; no definite D call. V lost 7 bases and J lost 3, with 7 bases in between. CDR1 and CDR2 from the germline V gene are MNHNS and SASEGT. The CDR3 is 13 amino acids. CDR3 sequence reads: CASKAFYNSPLHF. In DNA form, the CDR3 reads TGTGCCAGCAAGGCTTTCTATAATTCACCCCTCCACTTT.

The chain employs TRBV20-1 and TRBJ2-7; 13 bases line up with TRBD2. This CDR3 region has 14 residues. Trimming cost V 5 bases and J 2 bases; bases outside gene matches: 3. The V gene's germline CDR1 is DFQATT and CDR2 SNEGSKA (reference sequence). The CDR3 coding sequence is TGCAGTGCTTCGGGACTAGCGGGAACCTACGAGCAGTACTTC. This sequence encodes CSASGLAGTYEQYF.

This clonotype came up a few times. The chain couples TRBV12-3 or TRBV12-4 to TRBJ2-7; tentatively, D is TRBD2 (6 bases). Trimming removed 1 base from V and 2 bases from J, with 12 bases in between. This CDR3 has 15 amino acids. In DNA, the CDR3 is TGTGCCAGCAGTTTAGTTCCGGCGGGACCCTACGAGCAGTACTTC. Encoded protein: CASSLVPAGPYEQYF.

This clonotype was seen only a few times. This rearrangement joins TRBV10-3 to TRBJ2-3; TRBD1 aligns across 9 bases. The CDR3 totals 14 residues. Losses at the gene ends were 4 bases for V and 4 bases for J; bases not matched to a gene: 3. Per the germline V gene, CDR1 is ENHRY and CDR2 is SYGVKD. This chain's CDR3 is CAISGTGAPDTQYF. The CDR3 DNA follows: TGTGCCATCAGTGGGACAGGGGCACCAGATACGCAGTATTTT.

J is TRBJ2-6 and V is TRBV21-1. TRBV21-1 is marked as a pseudogene. The CDR3 runs 14 residues. CDR3 loop: CASSCLSGANVLTF. The CDR3 region has the DNA TGTGCCAGCAGCTGTCTTTCTGGGGCCAACGTCCTGACTTTC.

This clonotype came up a few times. The DNA for the CDR3 is TGTGCCAGCAGGGCACTCGGGGGGCCCTACGAGCAGTACTTC. Encoded protein: CASRALGGPYEQYF. This rearrangement joins TRBV2 to TRBJ2-7, with a tentative D call TRBD2 (7 bases). The length of the CDR3 is 14 residues. Trimming took 6 bases from V and 2 from J, leaving 14 bases between them. Germline V CDR1 and CDR2: SNHLY, FYNNEI.

The gene calls are TRBV7-8 and TRBJ2-3, with 8 bases matching TRBD2. The CDR3 spans 16 residues. Germline V gives CDR1 SGHVS, CDR2 FQNEAQ. The V gene end was trimmed by 5 bases and the J gene end by 0 bases; junction bases not matched to a gene: 7. The CDR3 DNA reads as TGTGCCAGCAGCGTCGGGGGGGCAGGAAGCACAGATACGCAGTATTTT. This gives the protein CASSVGGAGSTDTQYF.

This clonotype was observed a handful of times. This rearrangement joins TRBV7-8 to TRBJ2-3; D uncertain. Trimming left V 3 bases short and J 1 base short, with 8 bases between. Looked up from germline, CDR1 is SGHVS and CDR2 is FQNEAQ. The CDR3 sequence is 14 residues long. CDR3 DNA: TGTGCCAGCAGCTTCCCACGGGGCACAGATACGCAGTATTTT. This encodes CASSFPRGTDTQYF. Variable domain in full (rest from reference TRBV7-8 and TRBJ2-3): GAGVSQSPRYKVAKRGQDVALRCDPISGHVSLFWYQQALGQGPEFLTYFQNEAQLDKSGLPSDRFFAERPEGSVSTLKIQRTQQEDSAVYLCASSFPRGTDTQYFGPGTRLTVL.

The V gene is TRBV7-9, the J gene TRBJ2-3; the D is unclear. CDR1 is SEHNR, CDR2 FQNEAQ, per germline (reference sequence). The CDR3 has 13 residues. Trimming pared 1 base from V and 6 bases from J, leaving 8 bases between. The CDR3 protein is CASSLVRVDTQYF. The CDR3 DNA reads as TGTGCCAGCAGCTTAGTTAGGGTCGATACGCAGTATTTT.